The next 27 T cell receptor beta chains were all read from a single sample in a study of spatial heterogeneity in lung cancer. One entry per CDR3 protein, called by TCRdb with MiXCR from the 5' RACE reads. The table records about 94,000 distinct CDR3 sequences, roughly 19% of them present only once. Documented time point: blood at routine non-recurrence follow-up after resection. The sequenced sample was PBMCs, obtained at follow-up. The receptors derive from a male donor with early-stage non-small cell lung cancer.

In its sample, this clonotype was seen a few times. This chain connects TRBV3-1 to TRBJ1-5; no clear D. V was clipped by 4 bases and J by 4 bases, with 8 bases between them. Germline lookup yields CDR1 LGHDT and CDR2 YNNKEL (reference sequence). The CDR3 contains 13 residues. The CDR3 region is CASSLYGNQPQHF. As DNA, the CDR3 is TGTGCCAGCAGCCTTTACGGGAATCAGCCCCAGCATTTT.

This clonotype was seen more than once but under ten times. This rearrangement joins TRBV11-2 to TRBJ2-3; D may match TRBD1 or TRBD2 (5 bases each). Germline CDR1 and CDR2: SGHAT and FQNNGV. The CDR3 has 16 residues. The V end was cut by 5 bases, the J end by 0 bases, with 15 bases between. CDR3 nucleotides: TGTGCCAGCAGCGGGACCTGGGGTACTAGCACAGATACGCAGTATTTT. This gives the protein CASSGTWGTSTDTQYF.

The sample holds many counts of this clonotype. The genes are TRBV20-1 and TRBJ2-6; D is ambiguous. CDR1 is DFQATT and CDR2 is SNEGSKA in the germline V gene (reference sequence). CDR3 length equals 14 residues. The V gene lost 2 bases and the J gene lost 0 bases, with 5 bases spanning the gap. In nucleotides, the CDR3 is TGCAGTGCTAGAAGCAGCTCTGGGGCCAACGTCCTGACTTTC. Its translation: CSARSSSGANVLTF.

This clonotype has more than one count but fewer than ten. CDR3 nucleotide sequence: TGTGCCAGCACCATTTTGAGACAGGGGGCCGAGGATGAGCAGTTCTTC. Protein: CASTILRQGAEDEQFF. J is TRBJ2-1 and V is TRBV7-8; 10 bases match TRBD1. In germline, CDR1 is SGHVS, CDR2 FQNEAQ. The CDR3 sequence is 16 residues long. V was clipped by 7 bases and J by 8 bases; unmatched bases: 14.

The genes are TRBV7-9 and TRBJ2-3; 10 bases align to TRBD2. CDR3 size: 15 residues. Trimming cost V 0 bases and J 6 bases; bases outside gene matches: 3. Germline CDR1 SEHNR, CDR2 FQNEAQ (reference sequence). The DNA of the CDR3 is TGTGCCAGCAGCTTAGCTAGCGGGGGGCCCGATACGCAGTATTTT. As protein: CASSLASGGPDTQYF.

This clonotype was counted only a few times. The CDR3 loop reads CASSRLTGGESYEQYF. CDR3 DNA sequence: TGTGCCAGCAGCCGGCTGACAGGGGGCGAGTCCTACGAGCAGTACTTC. V and J are TRBV5-6 and TRBJ2-7; 10 nucleotides agree with TRBD1. J was trimmed by 1 base and V by 4 bases; bases with no gene match: 8. CDR1 SGHDT and CDR2 YYEEEE come from the germline V gene. The CDR3 is 16 residues long.

V gene TRBV20-1 combines with J gene TRBJ2-2, with 9 bases matching TRBD1. The germline CDR1 and CDR2 sequences are DFQATT and SNEGSKA (reference sequence). The CDR3 length is 14 residues. Trimming took 5 bases from V and 6 from J; bases not matched to a gene: 7. The CDR3 sequence is CSAPGQGTAGELFF. For the CDR3, the DNA is TGCAGTGCTCCGGGACAGGGTACCGCCGGGGAGCTGTTTTTT.

The V gene is TRBV29-1, the J gene TRBJ2-7; 8 bases agree with TRBD1. V was clipped by 4 bases and J by 5 bases; unmatched bases: 7. CDR1 SQVTM and CDR2 ANQGSEA come from the germline V gene. The CDR3 spans 13 residues. The CDR3 bases are TGCAGCGTTGCAACAGGGGGGAGAGACGAGCAGTACTTC. It specifies CSVATGGRDEQYF.

The table lists this clonotype with a few counts. The CDR3 sequence: CSASAGGTAPLHF. The CDR3 nucleotides are TGCAGTGCTAGTGCAGGGGGCACGGCACCCCTCCACTTT. The V call is TRBV20-1, the J call TRBJ1-6; 8 nucleotides align to TRBD1. V shed 3 bases, J shed 11 bases, and the junction held 6 bases outside the gene matches. This CDR3 region has 13 residues. CDR1 and CDR2 from the germline V gene are DFQATT and SNEGSKA (reference sequence).

The chain has TRBV9 and TRBJ2-3; 8 nucleotides line up with TRBD2. The CDR3 contains 13 residues. J was trimmed by 6 bases and V by 5 bases; bases with no gene match: 5. Germline assignment: CDR1 SGDLS and CDR2 YYNGEE. Here the CDR3 reads CASRPSGLDTQYF. The CDR3 DNA sequence: TGTGCCAGCAGGCCTAGCGGGCTGGATACGCAGTATTTT.

V is TRBV5-1 and J is TRBJ1-3; weak D call: TRBD1 (6 bases). Germline CDR1 reads SGHRS; CDR2 reads YFSETQ. V lost 6 bases and J lost 0, with 13 bases in between. This CDR3 region has 15 residues. The chain's CDR3 is CASTGQPGSGNTIYF. The CDR3, as DNA: TGCGCCAGCACCGGACAGCCTGGCTCTGGAAACACCATATATTTT. Filled out from reference TRBV5-1 and TRBJ1-3, the complete variable domain reads KAGVTQTPRYLIKTRGQQVTLSCSPISGHRSVSWYQQTPGQGLQFLFEYFSETQRNKGNFPGRFSGRQFSNSRSEMNVSTLELGDSALYLCASTGQPGSGNTIYFGEGSWLTVV.

This clonotype was counted only a few times. The rearrangement joins TRBV7-8 to TRBJ1-5, with 7 bases identical to TRBD1. The CDR3 loop spans 13 amino acids. The J segment lost 5 bases and the V segment lost 6 bases, leaving 4 bases of the junction unmatched. The germline V gene has CDR1 SGHVS and CDR2 FQNEAQ. DNA of the CDR3: TGTGCCAGCAGTGCTCAGGGGGATCAGCCCCAGCATTTT. This encodes CASSAQGDQPQHF.

Only a few counts were recorded for this clonotype. The chain couples TRBV24-1 to TRBJ1-5; a possible D gene is TRBD1 (5 bases). V was cut by 2 bases and J by 11 bases, with 15 bases left in between. The CDR3 sequence is 14 residues long. Germline CDR1 is KGHDR and CDR2 is SFDVKD. The CDR3 loop is CATSDSARARAQHF. The DNA for the CDR3 is TGTGCCACCAGTGATTCGGCCAGGGCAAGGGCCCAGCATTTT.

This clonotype was seen repeatedly, ten times or more. This rearrangement joins TRBV5-1 to TRBJ2-1; 9 bases are shared with TRBD2. CDR1 and CDR2 (germline): SGHRS, YFSETQ. The junction had 5 bases not matched to a gene; V was cut back by 1 base and J by 3 bases. The CDR3 spans 16 residues. The CDR3 DNA reads TGCGCCAGCAGCTTGAGGGCTAGCGGGGTCTACAATGAGCAGTTCTTC. This codes for CASSLRASGVYNEQFF.

The V and J genes are TRBV3-1 and TRBJ2-1, with 11 nucleotides matching TRBD2. This CDR3 is 19 amino acids long. Germline V CDR1 and CDR2: LGHDT, YNNKEL (reference sequence). V dropped 0 bases and J dropped 0; count of bases not matched to a gene: 7. In DNA form, the CDR3 reads TGTGCCAGCAGCCAAGAACCGGGACTAGCGGCAAGCTCCTACAATGAGCAGTTCTTC. The encoded protein is CASSQEPGLAASSYNEQFF.

The V call is TRBV7-2, the J call TRBJ2-5; no clear D gene. V was cut by 0 bases and J by 4 bases, with 6 bases left in between. The V gene's germline CDR1 is SGHTA and CDR2 FQGNSA. CDR3 length: 13 residues. The CDR3 here is CASSLAVGETQYF. Written as DNA, the CDR3 is TGTGCCAGCAGCTTAGCCGTAGGAGAGACCCAGTACTTC.

The V gene is TRBV9, the J gene TRBJ2-3; D is unclear. This CDR3 is built from 17 residues. Trimming removed 0 bases from V and 0 bases from J, with 14 bases in between. Germline V gene lookup returns CDR1 SGDLS and CDR2 YYNGEE. The CDR3 DNA sequence: TGTGCCAGCAGCGTAGGACTCCGGAGATCTAGCACAGATACGCAGTATTTT. This translates into CASSVGLRRSSTDTQYF.

Only a few counts were recorded for this clonotype. V is TRBV11-2 and J is TRBJ2-3; no clear D gene. CDR3 size: 12 residues. The V end was cut by 4 bases, the J end by 6 bases, with 8 bases between. Germline CDR1 SGHAT, CDR2 FQNNGV. CDR3 nucleotides: TGTGCCAGCAGCTCTCAGACCGATACGCAGTATTTT. Its protein is CASSSQTDTQYF. The full variable domain, in which reference TRBV11-2 and TRBJ2-3 provide the parts outside the CDR3, is EAGVAQSPRYKIIEKRQSVAFWCNPISGHATLYWYQQILGQGPKLLIQFQNNGVVDDSQLPKDRFSAERLKGVDSTLKIQPAKLEDSAVYLCASSSQTDTQYFGPGTRLTVL.

In nucleotides, the CDR3 is TGCGCCAGCAGCCAGACAGACAGCTACGAGCAGTACTTC. It translates to CASSQTDSYEQYF. J is TRBJ2-7 and V is TRBV4-1; D is perhaps TRBD1 (5 bases). Trimming took off 3 bases at V and 3 bases at J, with 9 bases between the two ends. CDR1 and CDR2 from the germline V gene are MGHRA and YSYEKL. CDR3 size: 13 residues.

This chain links TRBV24-1 with TRBJ1-2; D perhaps matches TRBD1 (5 bases). Germline V CDR1 and CDR2: KGHDR, SFDVKD. V was shortened by 1 base and J by 6 bases, with 8 bases between the two germline ends. The CDR3 covers 13 residues. CDR3: CATSDFSGNGYTF. Written as DNA, the CDR3 is TGTGCCACCAGTGATTTTTCAGGGAATGGCTACACCTTC.

This clonotype was found a few times. The chain links TRBV10-2 to TRBJ2-2; TRBD1 is a possible D gene (6 bases). The CDR3 has 15 residues. CDR1 is WSHSY, CDR2 SAAADI, per germline. The V and J ends lost 6 bases and 1 base respectively, with 12 bases between them. The CDR3 DNA sequence: TGCGCCAGCAGAGACTGGGGACAGAACACCGGGGAGCTGTTTTTT. Its protein product is CASRDWGQNTGELFF.

This clonotype occurred many times. The chain carries TRBV15 and TRBJ1-6; TRBD1 agrees at 9 bases. This CDR3 contains 13 residues. Unmatched junction bases numbered 4, after V lost 9 bases and J lost 7 bases. CDR1 is LNHNV and CDR2 is YYDKDF in the germline V gene (reference sequence). The CDR3 loop is CATKGQGNSPLHF. The DNA for the CDR3 is TGTGCCACGAAGGGACAGGGAAATTCACCCCTCCACTTT. Full variable domain (rest looked up from reference TRBV15 and TRBJ1-6): DAMVIQNPRYQVTQFGKPVTLSCSQTLNHNVMYWYQQKSSQAPKLLFHYYDKDFNNEADTPDNFQSRRPNTSFCFLDIRSPGLGDTAMYLCATKGQGNSPLHFGNGTRLTVT.

This clonotype was seen just once. Mismatch with germline at one junction end may stem from a read error. V gene TRBV6-2 or TRBV6-3 combines with J gene TRBJ1-1; 9 nucleotides agree with TRBD1. The CDR3 length is 15 residues. Germline V CDR1 and CDR2: MNHEY, SVGEGT. CDR3 sequence: CASSPHGTGNTEAYF. In DNA form, the CDR3 reads TGTGCCAGCAGTCCTCATGGGACAGGGAACACTGAAGCTTACTTT.

The table lists this clonotype with a few counts. The chain couples TRBV21-1 to TRBJ2-5; the table's TRBD1 call for D was not verified on the DNA. TRBV21-1 is a known pseudogene. The CDR3 is made up of 14 amino acids. The CDR3 here is CASSSGTPQRTQYF. The CDR3 coding sequence is TGTGCCAGCAGCAGCGGGACCCCACAGAGGACCCAGTACTTC.

This clonotype has just a few counts. V and J are TRBV19 and TRBJ2-2; the D gene is possibly TRBD1 (5 bases). This CDR3 has 15 residues. Trimming left V 6 bases short and J 6 bases short, with 17 bases between. Per the germline V gene, CDR1 is LNHDA and CDR2 is SQIVND (reference sequence). CDR3 amino acids: CASSLTLTVPGELFF. For the CDR3, the DNA is TGTGCCAGTAGCCTAACCTTGACAGTCCCCGGGGAGCTGTTTTTT.

This clonotype was picked up a small number of times. This chain connects TRBV5-1 to TRBJ1-1, with D unclear. V was cut by 1 base and J by 3 bases, with 7 bases left in between. CDR1 is SGHRS and CDR2 is YFSETQ in the germline V gene. The CDR3 is 13 amino acids. In DNA, the CDR3 is TGCGCCAGCAGCTTGTGGGAGGACACTGAAGCTTTCTTT. Translation gives CASSLWEDTEAFF.

This chain joins TRBV6-2 or TRBV6-3 and TRBJ1-1, with D unresolved. Germline CDR1 MNHEY, CDR2 SVGEGT. The V gene lost 3 bases and the J gene lost 5 bases, with 7 bases spanning the gap. There are 12 residues in the CDR3. This chain's CDR3 is CASSYQRTEAFF. The CDR3 DNA sequence: TGTGCCAGCAGTTATCAACGGACTGAAGCTTTCTTT.